The T cell receptor beta chain under discussion was sequenced for a study of post-analysis software for immune sequencing data. Overall study results and limits: Normalized Chao1 diversity in multiple sclerosis patients fell significantly below that of controls. TRBV5-6, TRBV5-1 and TRBV20-1 belonged to a set of about 5 TRBV segments that were more frequent in patients than controls. Same-batch preparations were strongly co-clustered by F measure.

Incorporated into the TCR beta cDNA libraries were unique molecular identifiers, which served to reduce PCR and sequencing biases. Once about 0.85 to 11 million T cells were used, about half a million cDNA molecules resulted. TCRdb reanalysed the PCR reads using MiXCR and keeps one entry per CDR3 protein. The sample includes roughly 800,000 distinct CDR3 sequences, approximately 53% of them seen just once. For this clonotype: Its target is unknown.

CDR3 length: 15 residues. The germline V gene encodes CDR1 SNHLY and CDR2 FYNNEI. Trimming cost V 6 bases and J 0 bases, with 14 bases left between them. The genes are TRBV2 and TRBJ1-1; the D gene is possibly TRBD1 (5 bases). This clonotype was obtained from a girl between 5 and 17 years old with multiple sclerosis. The sample comprised blood. This chain's CDR3 is CASRGVEGLNTEAFF. The CDR3 DNA sequence: TGTGCCAGCAGGGGCGTCGAGGGGCTGAACACTGAAGCTTTCTTT.